The T cell receptor beta chain described here comes from a study of beta chain features in type 1 diabetes. Study summary: Researchers looked at about 110 million sorted cells across all samples. Study findings and constraints: Researchers reported that naive, central memory and Treg TCRB repertoires appeared more similar in patients than in healthy donors. Moderately but significantly shorter TCRB CDR3s were found in Type 1 diabetes patients in all four CD4+ subsets.

Blood was collected once per donor into heparin, averaging roughly 0.12 L. CDR3 size: 12 residues. The germline V gene encodes CDR1 SGHTA and CDR2 FQGNSA. The authors reverse transcribed all of the isolated RNA, so sequencing captured expressed TCRB transcripts. This table comes from immunoSEQ multiplex PCR, and its TCRdb copy is limited to in-frame clones, with some not included. Of 500,000 to 850,000 clones listed, over 11% are singletons. In this sample, this clone turned up once. What it recognizes is unknown. At one of its ends the junction is not consistent with the germline gene, which may arise from a read error.

The sequence derives from a man aged 18-30 years with type 1 diabetes. Sequenced: naive CD4+ T cells from blood. V usage is TRBV7-2 and J usage is TRBJ2-7; 8 positions agree with TRBD1. Here the CDR3 reads CASSSGTGPTNF. The CDR3 DNA reads as TGTGCCAGCAGCTCCGGGACAGGACCCACGAACTTC.